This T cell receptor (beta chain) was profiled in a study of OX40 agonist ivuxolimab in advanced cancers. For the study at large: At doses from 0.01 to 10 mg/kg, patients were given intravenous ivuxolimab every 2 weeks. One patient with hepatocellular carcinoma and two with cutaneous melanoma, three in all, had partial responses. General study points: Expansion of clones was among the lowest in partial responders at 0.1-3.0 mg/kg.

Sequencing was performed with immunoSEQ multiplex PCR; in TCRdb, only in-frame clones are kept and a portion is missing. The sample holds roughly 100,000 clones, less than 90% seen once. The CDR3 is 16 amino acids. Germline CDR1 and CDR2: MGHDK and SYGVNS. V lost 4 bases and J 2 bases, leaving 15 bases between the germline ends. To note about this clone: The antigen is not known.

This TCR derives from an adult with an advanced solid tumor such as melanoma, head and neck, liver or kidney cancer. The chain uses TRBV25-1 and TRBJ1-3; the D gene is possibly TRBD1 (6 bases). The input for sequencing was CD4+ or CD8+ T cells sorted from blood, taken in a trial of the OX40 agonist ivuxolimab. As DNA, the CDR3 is TGTGCCAGCAGTGGAACAGGGTACCCAACTGGAAACACCATATATTTT. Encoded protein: CASSGTGYPTGNTIYF.